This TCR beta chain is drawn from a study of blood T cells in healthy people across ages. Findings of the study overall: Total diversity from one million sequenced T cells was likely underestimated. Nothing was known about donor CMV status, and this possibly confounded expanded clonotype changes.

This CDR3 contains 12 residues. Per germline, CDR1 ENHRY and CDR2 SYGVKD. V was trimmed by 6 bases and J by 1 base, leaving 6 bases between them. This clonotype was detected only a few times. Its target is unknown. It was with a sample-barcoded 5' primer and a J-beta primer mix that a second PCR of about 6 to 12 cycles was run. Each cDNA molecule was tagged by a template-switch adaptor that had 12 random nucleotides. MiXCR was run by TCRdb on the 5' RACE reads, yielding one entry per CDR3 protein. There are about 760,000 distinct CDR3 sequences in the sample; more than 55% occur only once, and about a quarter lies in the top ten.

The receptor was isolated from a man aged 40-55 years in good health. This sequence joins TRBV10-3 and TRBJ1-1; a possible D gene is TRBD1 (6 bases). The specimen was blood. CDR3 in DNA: TGTGCCATCAGACAGGGGAACACTGAAGCTTTCTTT. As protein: CAIRQGNTEAFF.